These 22 T cell receptor beta chains share one sample of origin, sequenced in a study of blood T cell repertoires in COVID-19. Clones were sequenced by immunoSEQ multiplex PCR, and TCRdb holds only the in-frame ones, with some missing. The sample includes 200,000 to 300,000 clones, 84% of them seen just once. Sequenced input: peripheral blood. These receptors came from a human donor in a cohort sampled during active COVID-19.

The sample holds one count of this clone. The chain combines TRBV5-6 with TRBJ2-3; TRBD2 might be the D (5 bases). Per the germline V gene, CDR1 is SGHDT and CDR2 is YYEEEE. V lost 0 bases and J lost 4, with 9 bases in between. The CDR3 totals 14 residues. The CDR3 spells CASSLDRGADTQYF. CDR3 nucleotide sequence: TGTGCCAGCAGCTTGGACCGGGGAGCAGATACGCAGTATTTT.

This clone was found once. V gene TRBV3-1 (or the pseudogene TRBV3-2) combines with J gene TRBJ1-2; D unclear. CDR1 and CDR2 (germline): LGHDT, YNNKEL (reference sequence). The V end was cut by 1 base, the J end by 4 bases, with 10 bases between. The CDR3 length is 14 residues. The CDR3 bases are TGTGCCAGCAGCCAAGGAGTCTCGGTCTATGGCTACACCTTC. It specifies CASSQGVSVYGYTF.

As concerns this clone: Other DNA sequences in the same sample also yield this CDR3. CDR3 amino acids: CASSLQGYTEAFF. CDR3 nucleotides: TGTGCCAGCAGCCTACAGGGTTACACTGAAGCTTTCTTT. The chain employs TRBV7-2 and TRBJ1-1; possible D gene TRBD1, 6 bases. The V gene lost 5 bases and the J gene lost 3 bases, with 10 bases spanning the gap. Germline assignment: CDR1 SGHTA and CDR2 FQGNSA. This CDR3 comprises 13 residues.

This clone was recorded only once. In DNA form, the CDR3 reads TGCAGCGGCTTCGGGGGGGGAGCTGAAGCTTTCTTT. It is translated as CSGFGGGAEAFF. This sequence joins TRBV29-1 and TRBJ1-1, with a possible D match to TRBD1 (5 bases). The V end was cut by 7 bases, the J end by 6 bases, with 15 bases between. Per the germline V gene, CDR1 is SQVTM and CDR2 is ANQGSEA. This CDR3 comprises 12 residues. The complete variable domain, with remaining parts taken from reference TRBV29-1 and TRBJ1-1, reads SAVISQKPSRDICQRGTSLTIQCQVDSQVTMMFWYRQQPGQSLTLIATANQGSEATYESGFVIDKFPISRPNLTFSTLTVSNMSPEDSSIYLCSGFGGGAEAFFGQGTRLTVV.

This chain uses TRBV19 with TRBJ1-6, with TRBD1 as a possible D gene (5 bases). Germline CDR1 is LNHDA and CDR2 is SQIVND (reference sequence). The CDR3 covers 14 residues. V dropped 2 bases and J dropped 5 bases, with 7 bases sitting between them. DNA for the CDR3: TGTGCCAGTAGTATACAGGGAAATAATTCACCCCTCCACTTT. It is translated as CASSIQGNNSPLHF.

This clone was seen only a few times. The chain has TRBV5-8 and TRBJ1-2; 10 bases line up with TRBD1. With 4 bases clipped from V and 2 bases from J, the junction kept 5 bases outside the gene matches. The CDR3 runs 15 residues. The germline gives CDR1 SGHTS, CDR2 YDEGEE. The CDR3 reads CASSPGQGINYGYTF. CDR3 nucleotides: TGTGCCAGCAGCCCGGGACAGGGGATCAACTATGGCTACACCTTC.

This chain uses TRBV11-2 with TRBJ2-7; TRBD2 might be the D (6 bases). CDR3 length: 12 residues. Germline V gene data show CDR1 as SGHAT and CDR2 as FQNNGV. Trimming took off 5 bases at V and 3 bases at J, with 8 bases between the two ends. This chain's CDR3 is CASSPTSYEQYF. CDR3 nucleotides: TGTGCCAGCAGCCCGACTAGCTACGAGCAGTACTTC.

This chain uses TRBV5-1 with TRBJ2-1; TRBD2 is a possible D gene (6 bases). The length of the CDR3 is 13 residues. Trimming pared 7 bases from V and 10 bases from J, leaving 18 bases between. CDR1 and CDR2 from the germline V gene are SGHRS and YFSETQ. The CDR3 sequence is CASGTPGPEEQFF. CDR3 DNA: TGCGCCAGCGGGACTCCGGGCCCAGAGGAGCAGTTCTTC.

This clone was seen a single time. The V call is TRBV25-1, the J call TRBJ2-3; 13 nucleotides match TRBD2. CDR1 is MGHDK and CDR2 is SYGVNS in the germline V gene. CDR3 length: 17 amino acids. J gave up 2 bases and V 1 base, and 3 bases lay outside the gene matches. This CDR3 is CASSESGLAGTTDTQYF. CDR3 DNA: TGTGCCAGCAGTGAATCGGGACTAGCGGGGACCACAGATACGCAGTATTTT.

The rearrangement links TRBV27 to TRBJ2-3; D not certain. Trimming removed 3 bases at V and 0 bases at J, with 13 bases between. Germline lookup yields CDR1 MNHEY and CDR2 SMNVEV (reference sequence). The CDR3 has 16 amino acids. The CDR3 nucleotides are TGTGCCAGCAGTTTTTGGGCCGGTACAAGCACAGATACGCAGTATTTT. Protein sequence: CASSFWAGTSTDTQYF.

The chain is built from TRBV10-2 and TRBJ2-1; the match to TRBD2 covers 11 bases. Unmatched junction bases numbered 8, after V lost 6 bases and J lost 7 bases. CDR3 length: 15 residues. CDR1 is WSHSY and CDR2 is SAAADI in the germline V gene. The CDR3 loop reads CASRDLAGGKNEQFF. CDR3 bases: TGCGCCAGCAGGGATCTAGCGGGGGGTAAAAATGAGCAGTTCTTC.

This clone was seen once. This chain connects TRBV9 to TRBJ2-3, with TRBD2 identical over 9 bases. Germline V lookup: CDR1 SGDLS, CDR2 YYNGEE. The CDR3 consists of 16 residues. Trimming at V came to 0 bases and at J to 2 bases, leaving 4 bases not matched to a gene. CDR3 in amino acids: CASSVGAGGYTDTQYF. CDR3 coding DNA: TGTGCCAGCAGCGTAGGAGCGGGAGGTTACACAGATACGCAGTATTTT.

The chain couples TRBV19 to TRBJ2-7; 13 bases agree with TRBD2. This CDR3 spans 18 amino acids. Per germline, CDR1 LNHDA and CDR2 SQIVND (reference sequence). V was clipped by 3 bases and J by 1 base; unmatched bases: 9. The CDR3 region is CASSITSGRALGSYEQYF. The CDR3 DNA is TGTGCCAGTAGTATCACTAGCGGGAGGGCCCTCGGGTCCTACGAGCAGTACTTC.

This clone was observed a handful of times. The chain uses TRBV7-9 and TRBJ1-6, with 10 nucleotides matching TRBD1. This CDR3 is built from 15 residues. Germline-derived CDR1 and CDR2 are SEHNR and FQNEAQ (reference sequence). V shed 5 bases and J 6 bases; nucleotides not matched to a gene: 4. The DNA for the CDR3 is TGTGCCAGCAGCCCGGGGGACAGGGGTAATTCACCCCTCCACTTT. This sequence encodes CASSPGDRGNSPLHF.

This chain connects TRBV7-9 to TRBJ2-3; D gene ambiguous. V was shortened by 5 bases and J by 2 bases, with 5 bases between the two germline ends. CDR1 is SEHNR and CDR2 is FQNEAQ in the germline V gene (reference sequence). The length of the CDR3 is 12 residues. CDR3: CASSPNTDTQYF. CDR3 bases: TGTGCCAGCAGCCCCAACACAGATACGCAGTATTTT. The full variable domain, rest sourced from reference TRBV7-9 and TRBJ2-3, is DTGVSQNPRHKITKRGQNVTFRCDPISEHNRLYWYRQTLGQGPEFLTYFQNEAQLEKSRLLSDRFSAERPKGSFSTLEIQRTEQGDSAMYLCASSPNTDTQYFGPGTRLTVL.

The genes are TRBV29-1 and TRBJ2-7, with 9 bases fitting TRBD1. Germline V gene data show CDR1 as SQVTM and CDR2 as ANQGSEA. This CDR3 comprises 14 residues. With V trimmed by 5 bases and J by 5 bases, 10 bases remained unmatched. The CDR3 region has the DNA TGCAGCGTTCGGGTACAGGGGGCTCGGAACGAGCAGTACTTC. Amino acids: CSVRVQGARNEQYF.

This clone was seen only once. The rearrangement uses TRBV12-3 or TRBV12-4 and TRBJ2-7, with 7 bases identical to TRBD1. The CDR3 sequence is 12 residues long. The V gene end was trimmed by 5 bases and the J gene end by 8 bases; junction bases not matched to a gene: 6. CDR3 in amino acids: CASSPTGFQQYF. CDR3 DNA: TGTGCCAGCAGTCCGACAGGGTTTCAGCAGTACTTC.

V is TRBV10-1 and J is TRBJ1-5; D gene uncertain. V was pared by 5 bases and J by 0 bases, with 17 bases between. CDR3 length equals 17 residues. Germline CDR1 reads WNHNN; CDR2 reads SYGVQD (reference sequence). The CDR3 DNA is TGCGCCAGCAGTTACGGACGGGAAAATTATAGCAATCAGCCCCAGCATTTT. As protein: CASSYGRENYSNQPQHF.

V gene TRBV7-2 combines with J gene TRBJ2-5, with 7 bases matching TRBD1. The germline V gene has CDR1 SGHTA and CDR2 FQGNSA. After removal of 5 bases from V and 5 bases from J, the junction contained 14 bases not matched to a gene. This CDR3 has 16 amino acids. CDR3 DNA: TGTGCCAGCAGCGCTCTGGGACAGCTATCTGGGGAGACCCAGTACTTC. This encodes CASSALGQLSGETQYF.

The table lists this clone with a count of one. This chain's CDR3 is CSASGPSGAAVSTDTQYF. In nucleotides, the CDR3 is TGCAGTGCTAGTGGGCCTAGCGGGGCGGCCGTTAGCACAGATACGCAGTATTTT. This chain joins TRBV20-1 and TRBJ2-3; 9 bases match TRBD2. The CDR3 totals 18 residues. Looked up from germline, CDR1 is DFQATT and CDR2 is SNEGSKA (reference sequence). Losses at the gene ends were 3 bases for V and 0 bases for J; bases not matched to a gene: 13.

This chain joins TRBV12-5 and TRBJ1-1, with TRBD1 as a possible D gene (5 bases). Germline V gives CDR1 LGHNT, CDR2 FRNRAP. The CDR3 consists of 17 residues. The V gene lost 2 bases and the J gene lost 2 bases, with 18 bases spanning the gap. The CDR3 reads CASGLTSTSGGNTEAFF. The CDR3 coding sequence is TGTGCTAGTGGTTTGACCTCGACCTCGGGGGGAAACACTGAAGCTTTCTTT.

The chain combines TRBV9 with TRBJ1-2; a possible D gene is TRBD1 (6 bases). CDR1 and CDR2 from the germline V gene are SGDLS and YYNGEE. Deletions cut 4 bases from V and 1 base from J, with 17 bases between. The CDR3 has 16 amino acids. As DNA, the CDR3 is TGTGCCAGCAGCCTCACTGGGACATCCGTTAACTATGGCTACACCTTC. The encoded protein is CASSLTGTSVNYGYTF.